This passage covers 13 T cell receptor beta chains from one sample sequenced in a study of early stage breast cancer tumors. TCRdb keeps only in-frame clones here, not all; method: immunoSEQ multiplex PCR. There are 40,000 to 60,000 clones in the sample; around four fifths occur only once, and 3% to 4% lies in the top ten. Sequencing was carried out using blood. These receptors were taken from a person in their 40s with breast cancer.

This clone has more than one count but fewer than ten. The V gene is TRBV29-1, the J gene TRBJ1-1; D gene ambiguous. Germline CDR1 is SQVTM and CDR2 is ANQGSEA. V lost 7 bases, J lost 2 bases, and 11 bases lay in between. CDR3 size: 12 residues. CDR3 sequence: CSAWTDNTEAFF. The CDR3 DNA reads TGCAGCGCTTGGACCGATAACACTGAAGCTTTCTTT.

Only one count was recorded for this clone. The CDR3 DNA is TGTGCCAGCAGCTTCGGGGGGTATGATCAGCCCCAGCATTTT. This encodes CASSFGGYDQPQHF. The rearrangement joins TRBV7-9 to TRBJ1-5, with a possible D match to TRBD1 (5 bases). Germline V gene sequence: CDR1 SEHNR, CDR2 FQNEAQ (reference sequence). The CDR3 consists of 14 residues. Trimming pared 3 bases from V and 5 bases from J, leaving 11 bases between.

The genes are TRBV19 and TRBJ2-2; no reliable D call. This CDR3 comprises 13 residues. V was clipped by 6 bases and J by 4 bases, with 9 bases between them. Germline V gene sequence: CDR1 LNHDA, CDR2 SQIVND (reference sequence). The CDR3: CASRPDLTGELFF. In DNA form, the CDR3 reads TGTGCCAGTAGACCGGACCTCACCGGGGAGCTGTTTTTT.

The chain couples TRBV30 to TRBJ2-3; TRBD2 matches at 8 bases. The length of the CDR3 is 16 residues. V dropped 5 bases and J dropped 6; count of bases not matched to a gene: 16. Germline CDR1 reads GTSNPN; CDR2 reads SVGIG (reference sequence). The CDR3 sequence is CAWVSLGSGRGDTQYF. In DNA, the CDR3 is TGTGCCTGGGTGTCACTGGGAAGCGGGAGAGGGGATACGCAGTATTTT. Based on the CDR3 plus reference TRBV30 and TRBJ2-3, the full variable domain is SQTIHQWPATLVQPVGSPLSLECTVEGTSNPNLYWYRQAAGRGLQLLFYSVGIGQISSEVPQNLSASRPQDRQFILSSKKLLLSDSGFYLCAWVSLGSGRGDTQYFGPGTRLTVL.

This chain connects TRBV29-1 to TRBJ2-1; D uncertain. V lost 4 bases and J lost 5, with 12 bases in between. CDR1 and CDR2 from the germline V gene are SQVTM and ANQGSEA. The CDR3 loop spans 13 amino acids. CDR3: CSVGALRDNEQFF. The CDR3 region has the DNA TGCAGCGTTGGGGCCCTTCGGGACAATGAGCAGTTCTTC.

The CDR3 DNA reads as TGTGCCAGCAGAATAGGGGTAGGCAATCAGCCCCAGCATTTT. This translates into CASRIGVGNQPQHF. This rearrangement joins TRBV11-3 to TRBJ1-5; D might be TRBD1 (5 bases). Trimming pared 6 bases from V and 2 bases from J, leaving 11 bases between. This CDR3 spans 14 amino acids. Germline V CDR1 and CDR2: SGHNT, YENEEA. Using reference TRBV11-3 and TRBJ1-5 for the parts outside the CDR3, the full variable domain is EAGVVQSPRYKIIEKKQPVAFWCNPISGHNTLYWYLQNLGQGPELLIRYENEEAVDDSQLPKDRFSAERLKGVDSTLKIQPAELGDSAVYLCASRIGVGNQPQHFGDGTRLSIL.

The CDR3 DNA sequence: TGTGCCAGCAGCTCGACAGGGAGGAATGAAAAACTGTTTTTT. The encoded protein is CASSSTGRNEKLFF. This sequence joins TRBV11-1 and TRBJ1-4, with TRBD1 identical over 7 bases. CDR3 size: 14 residues. CDR1 and CDR2 (germline): SGHAT, FQDESV (reference sequence). Trimming removed 4 bases from V and 5 bases from J; junction bases left unmatched: 4.

The chain links TRBV6-5 to TRBJ1-1; no reliable D call. V was pared by 10 bases and J by 0 bases, with 12 bases between. The germline V gene encodes CDR1 MNHEY and CDR2 SVGAGI. This CDR3 is 13 amino acids long. CDR3 sequence reads: CATCGPVNTEAFF. The CDR3 DNA sequence: TGTGCCACCTGCGGACCCGTGAACACTGAAGCTTTCTTT.

This chain connects TRBV7-6 to TRBJ2-7; 9 nucleotides align to TRBD1. CDR1 and CDR2 from the germline V gene are SGHVS and FNYEAQ. The J segment lost 4 bases and the V segment lost 9 bases, leaving 10 bases of the junction unmatched. This CDR3 spans 14 amino acids. The chain's CDR3 is CARWGPGQGYEQYF. The CDR3 DNA reads TGTGCCAGGTGGGGACCGGGACAGGGATACGAGCAGTACTTC.

V usage is TRBV20-1 and J usage is TRBJ2-7; no clear D. V was clipped by 6 bases and J by 0 bases, with 6 bases between them. CDR1 DFQATT and CDR2 SNEGSKA come from the germline V gene (reference sequence). This CDR3 spans 11 amino acids. The CDR3 DNA follows: TGCAGTGCCCGGCACTCCTACGAGCAGTACTTC. The encoded protein is CSARHSYEQYF.

V usage is TRBV5-1 and J usage is TRBJ1-1; no reliable D call. CDR1 and CDR2 (germline): SGHRS, YFSETQ. V lost 3 bases to trimming and J lost 7 bases, with 10 bases between them. The CDR3 is made up of 12 amino acids. CDR3 bases: TGCGCCAGCAGCTACGGGTCATTTGAAGCTTTCTTT. This sequence encodes CASSYGSFEAFF.

The rearrangement joins TRBV19 to TRBJ2-5, with 7 positions matching TRBD1. This CDR3 spans 17 amino acids. Germline CDR1 is LNHDA and CDR2 is SQIVND (reference sequence). V lost 3 bases, J lost 5 bases, and 15 bases stayed unmatched. The DNA for the CDR3 is TGTGCCAGTAGTATTAAAATCGGTGGGACCAGGGGGGAGACCCAGTACTTC. Residues: CASSIKIGGTRGETQYF. The full variable domain, in which reference TRBV19 and TRBJ2-5 provide the parts outside the CDR3, is DGGITQSPKYLFRKEGQNVTLSCEQNLNHDAMYWYRQDPGQGLRLIYYSQIVNDFQKGDIAEGYSVSREKKESFPLTVTSAQKNPTAFYLCASSIKIGGTRGETQYFGPGTRLLVL.

The genes are TRBV7-9 and TRBJ2-5; 9 positions agree with TRBD1. There are 15 residues in the CDR3. Germline CDR1 and CDR2: SEHNR and FQNEAQ (reference sequence). The V and J ends lost 0 bases and 4 bases, in that order; junction bases with no gene match: 3. The CDR3, as DNA: TGTGCCAGCAGCTTAGCTACAGGGGGCGGAGAGACCCAGTACTTC. Amino acid sequence: CASSLATGGGETQYF.